Presented here are 31 T cell receptor beta chains from one specimen sequenced in a study of Graves' ophthalmopathy and Graves' hyperthyroidism. Amplifying from RNA transcripts, the study obtained TCR beta CDR3 regions. HTBI primers primed a first-round RT-PCR, and a second-round multiplex PCR followed. TCRdb redid the calling of the multiplex PCR reads with MiXCR, one entry per CDR3 protein. The table shows 500,000 to 800,000 distinct CDR3 sequences, with more than 40% occurring only once. Sequenced material: peripheral blood. The receptors shown here come from an adult man with Graves' ophthalmopathy.

This clonotype was observed at least ten times. The chain has TRBV10-2 and TRBJ1-2; D is possibly TRBD1 (5 bases). Germline values: CDR1 WSHSY, CDR2 SAAADI. This CDR3 is built from 14 residues. Trimming stripped 3 bases from V and 6 bases from J, with 14 bases between. The DNA of the CDR3 is TGCGCCAGCAGTGATAGCAGGGTTAATCATGGCTACACCTTC. Translation gives CASSDSRVNHGYTF.

In its sample, this clonotype was seen once. This sequence may be a read error, since a much larger clone differs from it by one base. The gene calls are TRBV11-2 and TRBJ2-7; maybe TRBD2 (6 bases). The CDR3 consists of 13 residues. The V and J ends lost 3 bases and 6 bases respectively, with 12 bases between them. Germline V gene data show CDR1 as SGHAT and CDR2 as FQNNGV. The CDR3 region has the DNA TGTGCCAGCAGCTTTGGTCGGGGGTGCGAGCAGTACTTC. This codes for CASSFGRGCEQYF.

In its sample, this clonotype was seen many times. The rearrangement links TRBV13 to TRBJ2-7, with 9 bases lining up with TRBD1. CDR1 is PRHDT, CDR2 FYEKMQ, per germline (reference sequence). With V trimmed by 5 bases and J by 2 bases, 7 bases remained unmatched. This CDR3 comprises 15 residues. Here the CDR3 reads CASSPPDRGTYEQYF. The CDR3 DNA sequence: TGTGCCAGCAGCCCCCCGGACAGGGGCACCTACGAGCAGTACTTC.

V gene TRBV25-1 combines with J gene TRBJ1-5; D is undetermined. V was shortened by 1 base and J by 3 bases, with 7 bases between the two germline ends. The CDR3 is 14 residues long. Germline V gene lookup returns CDR1 MGHDK and CDR2 SYGVNS. CDR3 residues: CASSESGYNQPQHF. The CDR3 DNA is TGTGCCAGCAGTGAATCTGGGTACAATCAGCCCCAGCATTTT.

This chain links TRBV6-6 with TRBJ2-3; D not certain. CDR1 and CDR2 (germline): MNHNY, SVGAGI (reference sequence). The CDR3 length is 13 residues. V lost 5 bases and J 4 bases, leaving 10 bases between the germline ends. CDR3 coding DNA: TGTGCCAGCAGTGAGCTGGGCGCAGATACGCAGTATTTT. It codes for CASSELGADTQYF.

Comments on this clonotype: A much more abundant neighbour one base away suggests this may be a read error. V and J are TRBV7-2 and TRBJ1-2; D remains ambiguous. CDR3 length: 12 residues. The germline V gene encodes CDR1 SGHTA and CDR2 FQGNSA. V was cut by 5 bases and J by 13 bases, with 17 bases left in between. The CDR3 region is CASSALAAPLTF. The CDR3 bases are TGTGCCAGCAGCGCGCTAGCGGCCCCGCTCACCTTC.

The J gene is TRBJ2-2, the V gene TRBV29-1; possibly TRBD1 for D (5 bases). The CDR3 has 16 amino acids. Per the germline V gene, CDR1 is SQVTM and CDR2 is ANQGSEA. Trimming shortened V by 6 bases and J by 6 bases, and 23 bases separated the two germline ends. The DNA of the CDR3 is TGCAGCGTCCGAGGTAGCAGGCGTCAGGGCCCCGGGGAGCTGTTTTTT. Translated: CSVRGSRRQGPGELFF.

This clonotype showed up many times. V usage is TRBV30 and J usage is TRBJ1-6; the D is unclear. Between the trimmed V and J ends, which lost 1 base and 8 bases, there was a span of 6 bases. The CDR3 has 12 residues. From germline, CDR1 is GTSNPN and CDR2 SVGIG (reference sequence). This CDR3 reads CAWSEPDSPLHF. CDR3 bases: TGTGCCTGGAGTGAACCAGATTCACCCCTCCACTTT.

CDR3 region: CASSLFEGKKYF. CDR3 DNA sequence: TGTGCCAGCAGCTTGTTCGAGGGGAAAAAGTACTTC. V gene TRBV4-2 combines with J gene TRBJ2-7; D is perhaps TRBD1 or TRBD2 (5 bases each). Germline V gene sequence: CDR1 LGHNA, CDR2 YNFKEQ. V dropped 5 bases and J dropped 11 bases, with 16 bases sitting between them. The CDR3 has 12 residues.

The chain links TRBV20-1 to TRBJ1-5; perhaps TRBD1 as D (5 bases). The CDR3 is made up of 12 amino acids. Germline assignment: CDR1 DFQATT and CDR2 SNEGSKA (reference sequence). CDR3 bases: TGCAATACCGGGCAGGGCGGGCAGCCCCAGCATTTT. This sequence encodes CNTGQGGQPQHF.

For this clonotype: Its ends do not fully match the called genes, so a read error is possible. This chain joins TRBV9 and TRBJ2-7; D possibly uses TRBD1 or TRBD2 (6 bases each). The CDR3 extends over 12 amino acids. Germline assignment: CDR1 SGDLS and CDR2 YYNGEE. The CDR3: CASSVDQGTPDF. CDR3 DNA sequence: TGTGCCAGCAGCGTAGATCAGGGGACTCCGGACTTC.

In its sample, this clonotype was seen once. This may be a read error, as it is one base from a much larger clone. The chain couples TRBV11-2 to TRBJ2-7; 7 positions match TRBD2. This CDR3 spans 15 amino acids. CDR1 is SGHAT, CDR2 FQNNGV, per germline. Here the CDR3 DNA reads TGTGCCAGCAGCCTTACTAGCGCCACGTCCTACGAGCGGTACTTC. Residues: CASSLTSATSYERYF. The whole variable domain, filled in from reference TRBV11-2 and TRBJ2-7, reads EAGVAQSPRYKIIEKRQSVAFWCNPISGHATLYWYQQILGQGPKLLIQFQNNGVVDDSQLPKDRFSAERLKGVDSTLKIQPAKLEDSAVYLCASSLTSATSYERYFGPGTRLTVT.

With respect to this clonotype: This may be a read error: a much more frequent sequence differs by one nucleotide. The chain is built from TRBV24-1 and TRBJ2-2; 8 bases align to TRBD1. The CDR3 consists of 15 residues. Germline CDR1 and CDR2: KGHDR and SFDVKD. DNA for the CDR3: TGTGCCACCAGTGAGACAGGGGACGGCACCGAGGAGCTGTTTTTT. The encoded protein is CATSETGDGTEELFF.

The J gene is TRBJ1-2, the V gene TRBV5-8; TRBD1 matches at 10 bases. Germline values: CDR1 SGHTS, CDR2 YDEGEE. This CDR3 has 15 amino acids. The V segment lost 3 bases and the J segment 9 bases; nucleotides outside the gene matches: 11. CDR3 loop: CASSSLKTGGWRYTF. The CDR3 nucleotides read TGTGCCAGCAGCTCTTTGAAGACAGGGGGCTGGCGCTACACCTTC.

This clonotype showed up just a few times. The chain links TRBV5-1 to TRBJ1-4, with TRBD1 as a possible D gene (6 bases). Trimming took off 4 bases at V and 8 bases at J, with 21 bases between the two ends. The length of the CDR3 is 16 residues. Germline V gene sequence: CDR1 SGHRS, CDR2 YFSETQ. CDR3: CASSQGGGALHEKLFF. The CDR3 DNA reads as TGCGCCAGCAGCCAAGGAGGGGGGGCGCTTCACGAAAAACTGTTTTTT.

This clonotype appeared many times. The chain joins TRBV20-1 to TRBJ1-4; D not resolved. Per the germline V gene, CDR1 is DFQATT and CDR2 is SNEGSKA (reference sequence). The CDR3 totals 15 residues. Trimming shortened V by 4 bases and J by 8 bases, and 20 bases separated the two germline ends. The CDR3 DNA reads as TGCAGTGCTACCGGAGGGCAGGCTAGCTACGAAAAACTGTTTTTT. This encodes CSATGGQASYEKLFF.

In the case of this clonotype: One junction end disagrees with the germline gene, perhaps due to a read error. The V call is TRBV5-1, the J call TRBJ2-3; D is undetermined. Germline CDR1 and CDR2: SGHRS and YFSETQ. The CDR3 loop spans 14 amino acids. CDR3 sequence: CASSLPRSTDTQYF. CDR3 bases: TGTGCCAGCAGCTTACCCAGGAGCACAGATACGCAGTATTTT.

This rearrangement joins TRBV29-1 to TRBJ2-7; D not resolved. Germline V gene sequence: CDR1 SQVTM, CDR2 ANQGSEA. This CDR3 comprises 9 residues. The V end lost 7 bases, the J end lost 7 bases, and 8 bases lay between the germline ends. The CDR3 nucleotides read TGCAGCGAGTCTAAGGAGCAGTACTTC. It is translated as CSESKEQYF.

This clonotype was seen many times. The rearrangement links TRBV25-1 to TRBJ1-4; D perhaps matches TRBD1 (5 bases). Between the trimmed V and J ends, which lost 5 bases and 8 bases, there was a span of 21 bases. The CDR3 contains 16 residues. Germline values: CDR1 MGHDK, CDR2 SYGVNS. CDR3 region: CASSSSRGRRKEKLFF. The CDR3 DNA reads as TGTGCCAGCAGTAGTTCAAGGGGACGAAGGAAGGAAAAACTGTTTTTT. Together with reference TRBV25-1 and TRBJ1-4, the CDR3 gives the full variable domain: EADIYQTPRYLVIGTGKKITLECSQTMGHDKMYWYQQDPGMELHLIHYSYGVNSTEKGDLSSESTVSRIRTEHFPLTLESARPSHTSQYLCASSSSRGRRKEKLFFGSGTQLSVL.

The chain employs TRBV29-1 and TRBJ2-7, with D perhaps TRBD2 (6 bases). The germline V gene encodes CDR1 SQVTM and CDR2 ANQGSEA. V lost 5 bases to trimming and J lost 3 bases, with 11 bases between them. The CDR3 totals 12 residues. The CDR3 DNA follows: TGCAGCGTTCGGCAGGGAGGCTACGAGCAGTACTTC. Amino acids: CSVRQGGYEQYF.

The chain recombines TRBV7-3 with TRBJ2-5; the match to TRBD2 covers 9 bases. Trimming took 6 bases from V and 0 from J; bases not matched to a gene: 8. The CDR3 consists of 16 residues. Germline CDR1 is SGHTA and CDR2 is FQGTGA. The CDR3 sequence is CASRAVASGNQETQYF. The CDR3, as DNA: TGTGCCAGCAGGGCAGTAGCTAGCGGGAACCAAGAGACCCAGTACTTC. Full variable domain (missing parts from reference TRBV7-3 and TRBJ2-5): GAGVSQTPSNKVTEKGKYVELRCDPISGHTALYWYRQSLGQGPEFLIYFQGTGAADDSGLPNDRFFAVRPEGSVSTLKIQRTERGDSAVYLCASRAVASGNQETQYFGPGTRLLVL.

This chain links TRBV6-1 with TRBJ1-1; 8 nucleotides align to TRBD1. Germline CDR1 is MNHNS and CDR2 is SASEGT. The CDR3 consists of 15 residues. V dropped 7 bases and J dropped 5; count of bases not matched to a gene: 12. CDR3 in DNA: TGTGCCAGCAAGTACACAGGGGGAAGTCAAACTGAAGCTTTCTTT. Its translation: CASKYTGGSQTEAFF.

V usage is TRBV7-3 and J usage is TRBJ1-5, with 9 bases identical to TRBD1. With 10 bases clipped from V and 0 bases from J, the junction kept 19 bases outside the gene matches. From germline, CDR1 is SGHTA and CDR2 FQGTGA. This CDR3 spans 19 amino acids. CDR3 sequence reads: CATDVEPGTGQNSNQPQHF. For the CDR3, the DNA is TGTGCCACGGACGTGGAGCCCGGGACAGGGCAAAATAGCAATCAGCCCCAGCATTTT.

This clonotype was recorded only once. A read error may be the cause here, since a much bigger clone is one base away. V gene TRBV20-1 combines with J gene TRBJ1-5; D remains unclear. The J call is doubtful: the DNA matches TRBJ2-3 better. Looked up from germline, CDR1 is DFQATT and CDR2 is SNEGSKA (reference sequence). The CDR3 contains 14 residues. CDR3 sequence: CSATPGGSRQPQYF. DNA for the CDR3: TGCAGTGCTACCCCCGGCGGTAGTCGGCAGCCCCAGTATTTT.

In its sample, this clonotype was seen many times. The gene calls are TRBV7-6 and TRBJ1-2, with 9 positions matching TRBD1. The CDR3 covers 14 residues. Germline V gene lookup returns CDR1 SGHVS and CDR2 FNYEAQ. V lost 3 bases and J lost 8; bases outside the gene matches: 7. CDR3 region: CASSFGTGNGGYTF. CDR3 nucleotides: TGTGCCAGCAGCTTTGGGACAGGGAATGGCGGCTACACCTTC.

This clonotype was counted at least ten times. The chain couples TRBV20-1 to TRBJ1-1; no reliable D call. CDR3 length: 14 amino acids. CDR1 is DFQATT and CDR2 is SNEGSKA in the germline V gene (reference sequence). V lost 4 bases, J lost 5 bases, and 17 bases lay in between. The CDR3 protein is CSATRTGLGTEAFF. Here the CDR3 DNA reads TGCAGTGCTACTCGGACGGGTTTGGGGACTGAAGCTTTCTTT.

This clonotype appeared many times. The chain uses TRBV5-6 and TRBJ1-4, with unresolved D. With 4 bases removed from V and 4 bases from J, the gap between germline ends came to 17 bases. The germline V gene has CDR1 SGHDT and CDR2 YYEEEE. CDR3 size: 16 residues. The CDR3 loop is CASSPWIIEHNEKLFF. DNA of the CDR3: TGTGCCAGCAGCCCATGGATCATCGAGCATAATGAAAAACTGTTTTTT. The full variable domain, with the rest looked up from reference TRBV5-6 and TRBJ1-4, is DAGVTQSPTHLIKTRGQQVTLRCSPKSGHDTVSWYQQALGQGPQFIFQYYEEEERQRGNFPDRFSGHQFPNYSSELNVNALLLGDSALYLCASSPWIIEHNEKLFFGSGTQLSVL.

The chain carries TRBV10-3 and TRBJ2-7; TRBD1 matches 7 bases. CDR3 length: 13 residues. Germline values: CDR1 ENHRY, CDR2 SYGVKD. Trimming removed 6 bases from V and 3 bases from J; junction bases left unmatched: 5. The CDR3 DNA sequence: TGTGCCATCAGGCAACAGGGGCACTACGAGCAGTACTTC. As protein: CAIRQQGHYEQYF.

This clonotype was seen more than once but under ten times. V gene TRBV5-1 combines with J gene TRBJ2-2; no definite D call. This CDR3 contains 16 residues. Looked up from germline, CDR1 is SGHRS and CDR2 is YFSETQ. V shed 0 bases and J shed 0 bases, with 9 bases lying between them. The CDR3: CASSLARAANTGELFF. DNA for the CDR3: TGCGCCAGCAGCTTGGCCAGAGCCGCGAACACCGGGGAGCTGTTTTTT. Full variable domain (rest looked up from reference TRBV5-1 and TRBJ2-2): KAGVTQTPRYLIKTRGQQVTLSCSPISGHRSVSWYQQTPGQGLQFLFEYFSETQRNKGNFPGRFSGRQFSNSRSEMNVSTLELGDSALYLCASSLARAANTGELFFGEGSRLTVL.

Points on this clonotype: Here the CDR3 omits its conserved ending phenylalanine or tryptophan, so a read error is the likely source. The DNA is omitted, as the CDR3 cannot be located on it reliably, and the CDR3 follows TCRdb's listing. This chain connects TRBV20-1 to TRBJ2-6. The CDR3 length is 13 residues, termini included. The germline gives CDR1 DFQATT, CDR2 SNEGSKA (reference sequence). The CDR3 protein is CSARDSGANVLVL.

This clonotype was observed a few times. The chain carries TRBV6-6 and TRBJ1-1, with TRBD1 identical over 10 bases. This CDR3 has 13 amino acids. CDR1 and CDR2 from the germline V gene are MNHNY and SVGAGI (reference sequence). J gave up 6 bases and V 6 bases, and 4 bases lay outside the gene matches. The CDR3 is CASRTGGRAEAFF. The DNA of the CDR3 is TGTGCCAGCAGGACAGGGGGCAGGGCTGAAGCTTTCTTT.